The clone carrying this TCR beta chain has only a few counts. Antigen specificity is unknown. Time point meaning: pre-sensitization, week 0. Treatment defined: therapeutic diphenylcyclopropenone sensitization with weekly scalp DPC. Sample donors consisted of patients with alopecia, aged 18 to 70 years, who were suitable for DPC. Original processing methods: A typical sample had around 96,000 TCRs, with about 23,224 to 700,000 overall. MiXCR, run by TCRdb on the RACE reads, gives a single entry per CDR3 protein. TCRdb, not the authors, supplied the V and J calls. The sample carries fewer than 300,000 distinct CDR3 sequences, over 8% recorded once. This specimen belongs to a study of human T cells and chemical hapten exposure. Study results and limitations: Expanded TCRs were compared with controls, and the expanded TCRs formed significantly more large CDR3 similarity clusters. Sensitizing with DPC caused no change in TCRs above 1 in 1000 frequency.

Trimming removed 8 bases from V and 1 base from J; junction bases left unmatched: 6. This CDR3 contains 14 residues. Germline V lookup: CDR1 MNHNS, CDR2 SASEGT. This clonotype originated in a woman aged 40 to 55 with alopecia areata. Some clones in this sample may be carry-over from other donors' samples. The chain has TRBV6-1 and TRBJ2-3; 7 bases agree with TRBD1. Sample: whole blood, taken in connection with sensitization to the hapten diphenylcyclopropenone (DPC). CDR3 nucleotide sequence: TGTGCCAGCTCGGGACAGATAGGCACAGATACGCAGTATTTT. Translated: CASSGQIGTDTQYF.